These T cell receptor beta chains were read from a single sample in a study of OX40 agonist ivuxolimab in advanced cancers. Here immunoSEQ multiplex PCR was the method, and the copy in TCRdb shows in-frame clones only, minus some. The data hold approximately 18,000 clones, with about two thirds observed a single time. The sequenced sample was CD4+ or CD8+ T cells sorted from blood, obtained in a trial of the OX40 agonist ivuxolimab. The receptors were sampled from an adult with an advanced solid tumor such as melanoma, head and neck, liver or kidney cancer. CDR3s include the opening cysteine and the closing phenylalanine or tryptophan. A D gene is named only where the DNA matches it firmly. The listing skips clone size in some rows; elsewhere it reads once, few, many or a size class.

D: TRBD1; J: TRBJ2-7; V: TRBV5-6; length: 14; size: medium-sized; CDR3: CASSFGTGSSEQYF; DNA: TGTGCCAGCAGCTTTGGGACAGGGTCAAGCGAGCAGTACTTC
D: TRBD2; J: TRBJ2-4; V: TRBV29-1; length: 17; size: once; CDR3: CSVGPGLAGVNKNIQYF; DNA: TGCAGCGTTGGGCCGGGACTAGCGGGAGTTAACAAAAACATTCAGTACTTC
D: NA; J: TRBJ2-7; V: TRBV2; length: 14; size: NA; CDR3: CASKSGLSSYEQYF; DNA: TGTGCCAGCAAATCCGGGTTGAGCTCCTACGAGCAGTACTTC
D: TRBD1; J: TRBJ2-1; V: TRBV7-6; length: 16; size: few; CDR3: CASSLALGQTYNEQFF; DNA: TGTGCCAGCAGCTTAGCGCTGGGACAGACCTACAATGAGCAGTTCTTC
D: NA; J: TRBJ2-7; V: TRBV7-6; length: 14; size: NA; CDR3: CASSLGDSGYEQYF; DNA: TGTGCCAGCAGCTTAGGAGATAGCGGTTACGAGCAGTACTTC
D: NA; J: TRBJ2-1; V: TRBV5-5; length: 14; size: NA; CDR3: CASSLVTEGPEQFF; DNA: TGTGCCAGCAGCTTGGTTACAGAGGGGCCTGAGCAGTTCTTC
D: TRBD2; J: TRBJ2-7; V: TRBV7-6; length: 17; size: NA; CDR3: CASSYGIAGISSYEQYF; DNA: TGTGCCAGCAGCTATGGTATAGCGGGGATCAGCTCCTACGAGCAGTACTTC
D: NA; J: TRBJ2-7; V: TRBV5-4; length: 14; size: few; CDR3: CASSLAEGAYEQYF; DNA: TGTGCCAGCAGCTTGGCAGAAGGAGCCTACGAGCAGTACTTC
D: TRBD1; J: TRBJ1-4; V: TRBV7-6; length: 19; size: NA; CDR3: CASSLAPPGQGTANEKLFF; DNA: TGTGCCAGCAGCTTAGCGCCCCCGGGACAGGGAACTGCTAATGAAAAACTGTTTTTT
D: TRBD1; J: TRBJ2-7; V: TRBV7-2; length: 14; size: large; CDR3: CASSIGQGSYEQYF; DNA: TGTGCCAGCAGCATCGGACAGGGTTCCTACGAGCAGTACTTC
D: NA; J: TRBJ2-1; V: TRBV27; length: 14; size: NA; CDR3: CASSLSTGYNEQFF; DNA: TGTGCCAGCAGTTTATCGACTGGTTACAATGAGCAGTTCTTC
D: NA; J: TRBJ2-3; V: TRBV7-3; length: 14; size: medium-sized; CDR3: CASSLIQGQDTQYF; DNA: TGTGCCAGCAGCTTAATACAGGGACAAGATACGCAGTATTTT
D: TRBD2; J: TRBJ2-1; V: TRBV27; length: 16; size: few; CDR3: CASSLYLAGDGNEQFF; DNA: TGTGCCAGCAGTTTATACCTAGCGGGGGACGGGAATGAGCAGTTCTTC
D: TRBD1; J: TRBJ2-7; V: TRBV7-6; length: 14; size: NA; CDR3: CASSLGQGAYEQYF; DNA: TGTGCCAGCAGCTTGGGACAGGGGGCCTACGAGCAGTACTTC
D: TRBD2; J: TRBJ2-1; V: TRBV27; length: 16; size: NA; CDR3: CASSFSGMSSYNEQFF; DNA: TGTGCCAGCAGCTTTAGCGGGATGAGCTCCTACAATGAGCAGTTCTTC
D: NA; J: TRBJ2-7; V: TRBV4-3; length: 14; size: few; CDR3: CASSQGIGSYEQYF; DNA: TGCGCCAGCAGCCAAGGTATAGGGTCCTACGAGCAGTACTTC
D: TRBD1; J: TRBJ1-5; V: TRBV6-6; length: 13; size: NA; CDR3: CASRDRAGQPQHF; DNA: TGTGCCAGCAGGGACAGGGCTGGTCAGCCCCAGCATTTT
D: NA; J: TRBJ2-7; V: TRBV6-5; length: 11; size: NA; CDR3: CASGNAYGQYF; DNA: TGTGCCAGCGGAAACGCCTACGGGCAGTACTTC
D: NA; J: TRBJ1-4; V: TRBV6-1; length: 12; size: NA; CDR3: CASSYAGPKLFF; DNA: TGTGCCAGCAGTTATGCGGGACCGAAACTGTTTTTT
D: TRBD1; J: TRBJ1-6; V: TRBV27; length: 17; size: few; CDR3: CASTETGDSIDNSPLHF; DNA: TGTGCCAGCACCGAAACAGGGGACTCTATAGATAATTCACCCCTCCACTTT
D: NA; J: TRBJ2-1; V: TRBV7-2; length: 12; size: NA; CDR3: CASSSPVDEQFF; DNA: TGTGCCAGCAGCTCCCCCGTCGATGAGCAGTTCTTC
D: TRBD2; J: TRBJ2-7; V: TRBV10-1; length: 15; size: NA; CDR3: CASSEAGGTLGEQYF; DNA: TGCGCCAGCAGTGAGGCGGGGGGGACATTGGGGGAGCAGTACTTC
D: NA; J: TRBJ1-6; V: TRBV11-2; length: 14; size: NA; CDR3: CASSLTFTGSPLHF; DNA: TGTGCCAGCAGCTTGACCTTCACAGGTTCACCCCTCCACTTT
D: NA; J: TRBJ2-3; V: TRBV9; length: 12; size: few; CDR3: CASSVAGDTQYF; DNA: TGTGCCAGCAGCGTAGCGGGAGATACGCAGTATTTT
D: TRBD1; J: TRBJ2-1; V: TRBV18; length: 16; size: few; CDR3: CASSPFGQGAYNEQFF; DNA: TGTGCCAGCTCACCTTTCGGACAGGGGGCCTACAATGAGCAGTTCTTC
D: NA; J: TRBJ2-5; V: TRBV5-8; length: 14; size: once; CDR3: CASSLELFQETQYF; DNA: TGTGCCAGCAGCTTGGAGCTGTTCCAAGAGACCCAGTACTTC
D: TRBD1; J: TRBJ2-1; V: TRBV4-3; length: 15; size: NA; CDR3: CASSQVPTGKGEQFF; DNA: TGCGCCAGCAGCCAAGTTCCGACAGGGAAGGGTGAGCAGTTCTTC
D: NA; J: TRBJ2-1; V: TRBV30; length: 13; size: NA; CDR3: CAWSPGSYNEQFF; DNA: TGTGCCTGGAGTCCGGGCTCCTACAATGAGCAGTTCTTC
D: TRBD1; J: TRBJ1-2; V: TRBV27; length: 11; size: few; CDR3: CATGQVNGYTF; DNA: TGTGCCACAGGACAGGTGAATGGCTACACCTTC
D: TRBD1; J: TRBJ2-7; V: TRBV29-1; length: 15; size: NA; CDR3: CSVEGSQGDPYEQYF; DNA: TGCAGCGTTGAAGGCTCACAGGGGGACCCCTACGAGCAGTACTTC
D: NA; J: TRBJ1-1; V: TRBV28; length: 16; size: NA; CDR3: CASSLEGGVGSTEAFF; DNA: TGTGCCAGCAGTCTTGAGGGGGGCGTCGGTTCCACTGAAGCTTTCTTT
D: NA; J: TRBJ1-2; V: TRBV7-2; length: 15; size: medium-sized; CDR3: CASRPYDSLIYGYTF; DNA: TGTGCCAGCAGACCTTATGACAGCTTGATCTATGGCTACACCTTC
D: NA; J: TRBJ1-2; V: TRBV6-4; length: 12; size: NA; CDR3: CARQAPYYGYTF; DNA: TGTGCCAGACAGGCCCCTTACTATGGCTACACCTTC
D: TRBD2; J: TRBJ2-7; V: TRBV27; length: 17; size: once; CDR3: CASSLSPGLAGLHEQYF; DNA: TGTGCCAGCAGTTTATCCCCGGGACTAGCGGGTCTTCACGAGCAGTACTTC
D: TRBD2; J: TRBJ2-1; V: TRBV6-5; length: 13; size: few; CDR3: CASRRDYWSEQFF; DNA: TGTGCCAGCAGACGGGACTATTGGAGTGAGCAGTTCTTC